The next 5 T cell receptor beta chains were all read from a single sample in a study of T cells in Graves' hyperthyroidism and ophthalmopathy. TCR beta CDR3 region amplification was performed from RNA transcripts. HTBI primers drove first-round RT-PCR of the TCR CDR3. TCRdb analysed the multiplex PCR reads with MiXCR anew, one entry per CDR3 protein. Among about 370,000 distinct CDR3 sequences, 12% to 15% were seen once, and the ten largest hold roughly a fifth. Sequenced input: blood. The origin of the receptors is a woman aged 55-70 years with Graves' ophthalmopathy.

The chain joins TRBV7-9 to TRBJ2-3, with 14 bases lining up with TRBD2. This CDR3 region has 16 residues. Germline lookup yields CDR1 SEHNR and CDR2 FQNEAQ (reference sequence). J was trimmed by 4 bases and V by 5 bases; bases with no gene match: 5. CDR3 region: CASSEGLAGVSDTQYF. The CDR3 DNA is TGTGCCAGCAGCGAGGGACTAGCGGGAGTGTCAGATACGCAGTATTTT.

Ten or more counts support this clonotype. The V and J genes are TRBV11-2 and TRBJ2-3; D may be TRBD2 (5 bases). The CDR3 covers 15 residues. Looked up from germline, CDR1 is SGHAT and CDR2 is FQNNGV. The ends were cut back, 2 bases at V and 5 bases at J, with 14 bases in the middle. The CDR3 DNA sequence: TGTGCCAGCAGCTTACGGGCGGCTCGGGAAGATACGCAGTATTTT. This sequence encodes CASSLRAAREDTQYF.

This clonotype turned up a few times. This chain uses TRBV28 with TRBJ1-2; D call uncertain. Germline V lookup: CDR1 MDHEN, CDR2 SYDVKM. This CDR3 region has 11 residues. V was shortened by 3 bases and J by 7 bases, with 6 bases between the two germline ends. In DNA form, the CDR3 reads TGTGCCAGCAGTTTCAGGCTTGGCTACACCTTC. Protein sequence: CASSFRLGYTF.

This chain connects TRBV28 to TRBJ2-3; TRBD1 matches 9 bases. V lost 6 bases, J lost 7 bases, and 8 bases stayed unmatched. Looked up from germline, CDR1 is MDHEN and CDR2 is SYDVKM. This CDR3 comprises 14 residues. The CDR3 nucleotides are TGTGCCAGCAGCACAACAGGGGGCGTAAATACGCAGTATTTT. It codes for CASSTTGGVNTQYF.

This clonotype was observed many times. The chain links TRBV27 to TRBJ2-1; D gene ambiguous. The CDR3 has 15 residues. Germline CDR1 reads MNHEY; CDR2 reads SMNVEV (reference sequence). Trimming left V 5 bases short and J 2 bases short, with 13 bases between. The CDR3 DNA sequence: TGTGCCAGCAGTCCCTACCCCCTGACCTACAATGAGCAGTTCTTC. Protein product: CASSPYPLTYNEQFF.